The 21 T cell receptor delta chains below come from one sample, sequenced in a study of gamma-delta T cells after stem cell transplantation. TCRdb reanalyzed the RT-PCR reads using CATT. The sample includes roughly 4,500 delta-chain clones, about 15% of them seen just once. The sample consisted of gamma-delta T cells. All receptors come from a human donor. It is not recorded whose cells these are; they may come from a transplant donor.

This clone was counted a few times. This chain joins TRDV1 and TRDJ2, with D possibly TRDD3 on 8 matching bases. CDR1 TSWWSYY and CDR2 QGS come from the germline V gene. V was clipped by 0 bases and J by 7 bases, with 24 bases between them. The CDR3 loop spans 19 amino acids. CDR3 nucleotide sequence: TGTGCTCTTGGGGAACTTTCCTACGTGAGGGGGATAAAAGGAGCACAACTCTTCTTT. This gives the protein CALGELSYVRGIKGAQLFF.

In regard to this clone: Possible read error: a much larger clone is one base away. This chain uses TRDV2 with TRDJ3; 7 nucleotides line up with TRDD3. Assignment of the J gene here rests on matching the DNA to germline, because TCRdb gives none. V lost 1 base, J lost 2 bases, and 16 bases stayed unmatched. This CDR3 region has 21 residues. The germline V gene encodes CDR1 GEAIGNYY and CDR2 EKD. CDR3 DNA sequence: TGTGCCTGTGACACACGCGAGTCAAGGGAGGATACGACCTGGGACACCCGACAGATGTTTTTC. Protein product: CACDTRESREDTTWDTRQMFF.

This clone was observed a handful of times. This sequence joins TRDV3 and TRDJ3; possible D gene TRDD2, 9 bases. This CDR3 spans 26 amino acids. The germline V gene has CDR1 TVYSNPD and CDR2 GDNSRS (reference sequence). Trimming removed 4 bases from V and 0 bases from J, with 43 bases in between. CDR3 residues: CACPLPTGPSGGRSHLGSWDTRQMFF. DNA of the CDR3: TGTGCCTGTCCCCTTCCTACCGGCCCTTCTGGGGGACGCAGTCACCTGGGCTCCTGGGACACCCGACAGATGTTTTTC.

This clone was seen more than once but under ten times. This chain connects TRDV3 to TRDJ1; 11 bases agree with TRDD3. The V gene's germline CDR1 is TVYSNPD and CDR2 GDNSRS (reference sequence). The CDR3 contains 22 residues. Germline trimming cut 0 bases from V and 0 bases from J; bases unmatched to any gene: 24. The CDR3 sequence is CAFSRHPTRIWGIRGDTDKLIF. CDR3 bases: TGTGCCTTTAGTAGGCATCCGACCAGGATTTGGGGGATACGCGGCGACACCGATAAACTCATCTTT.

This clone appeared once. V gene TRDV1 combines with J gene TRDJ1, with 8 nucleotides matching TRDD3. TCRdb records no J gene; here it was assigned by comparing the DNA to germline. V lost 0 bases to trimming and J lost 0 bases; unmatched junction nucleotides: 9. This CDR3 comprises 18 residues. Per germline, CDR1 TSWWSYY and CDR2 QGS. DNA for the CDR3: TGTGCTCTTGGGGAACTCCGGGCTGGGGGAACGTACACCGATAAACTCATCTTT. This gives the protein CALGELRAGGTYTDKLIF.

This clone was seen only a few times. The sample contains more than one DNA sequence encoding this CDR3. The chain carries TRDV1 and TRDJ2; 8 bases are a match to TRDD3. Germline loops: CDR1 TSWWSYY, CDR2 QGS. CDR3 length equals 21 residues. V was pared by 2 bases and J by 4 bases, with 21 bases of the junction left unmatched. CDR3: CALGEKFSPLLGGLPTAQLFF. DNA for the CDR3: TGTGCTCTTGGGGAAAAATTCAGCCCGCTACTGGGGGGCCTCCCGACAGCACAACTCTTCTTT.

This clone was detected a few times. J is TRDJ1 and V is TRDV1, with D perhaps matching TRDD3 (5 bases). The CDR3 has 16 residues. The germline V gene has CDR1 TSWWSYY and CDR2 QGS. Trimming removed 0 bases from V and 2 bases from J, with 13 bases in between. CDR3 loop: CALGELRIRLTDKLIF. In DNA form, the CDR3 reads TGTGCTCTTGGGGAACTTCGAATACGTTTGACCGATAAACTCATCTTT.

The chain carries TRAV29/DV5 and TRDJ1, with D possibly TRDD3 on 10 matching bases. The CDR3 has 21 amino acids. Per the germline V gene, CDR1 is NSMFDY and CDR2 is ISSIKDK. Trimming pared 2 bases from V and 0 bases from J, leaving 32 bases between. The DNA for the CDR3 is TGTGCAGCAAGATCTCCTTCCTACAGTACTGGGGGATGGGGATACACCGATAAACTCATCTTT. Translating gives CAARSPSYSTGGWGYTDKLIF.

Comments on this clone: A much larger clone is a single base away; this may be a read error. The chain carries TRDV2 and TRDJ3, with 12 nucleotides matching TRDD3. Because TCRdb records no J gene, it was assigned here through a match of the DNA to germline. CDR3 size: 20 residues. Looked up from germline, CDR1 is GEAIGNYY and CDR2 is EKD. The chain's CDR3 is CACDTELGDTFSWDSRQMFF. The CDR3 DNA is TGTGCCTGTGACACCGAACTGGGGGATACCTTCTCCTGGGACTCCCGACAGATGTTTTTC.

The chain has TRDV3 and TRDJ3; 8 bases agree with TRDD2. Germline V lookup: CDR1 TVYSNPD, CDR2 GDNSRS (reference sequence). The CDR3 is made up of 17 amino acids. With V trimmed by 3 bases and J by 14 bases, 21 bases remained unmatched. Written as DNA, the CDR3 is TGTGCCTTCTTCCTACGATTGGACCCTTTCAATACCGGACAGATGTTTTTC. This encodes CAFFLRLDPFNTGQMFF.

The chain is built from TRDV1 and TRDJ1; 9 bases match TRDD3. The junction had 30 bases not matched to a gene; V was cut back by 5 bases and J by 5 bases. Looked up from germline, CDR1 is TSWWSYY and CDR2 is QGS. There are 22 residues in the CDR3. CDR3 protein: CALGKEKGEMIRSYWGKDKLIF. CDR3 bases: TGTGCTCTTGGGAAAGAGAAAGGGGAAATGATCCGCTCTTACTGGGGGAAGGATAAACTCATCTTT.

This clone was observed a handful of times. This sequence joins TRDV1 and TRDJ2; D assignment may be TRDD2 or TRDD3 (8 bases each). The CDR3 sequence is 22 residues long. V dropped 3 bases and J dropped 4 bases, with 33 bases sitting between them. Germline V gene lookup returns CDR1 TSWWSYY and CDR2 QGS. The CDR3 DNA reads as TGTGCTCTTGGGGACCCGGCCTTCCTATCGACCCCTGGGGGAAAAGGGACAGCACAACTCTTCTTT. This sequence encodes CALGDPAFLSTPGGKGTAQLFF.

The chain uses TRDV1 and TRDJ1, with TRDD3 identical over 8 bases. The J gene was not available in TCRdb and was assigned here by matching the DNA to germline segments. V lost 3 bases, J lost 0 bases, and 18 bases stayed unmatched. Germline V gene sequence: CDR1 TSWWSYY, CDR2 QGS. This CDR3 has 20 amino acids. The CDR3 nucleotides read TGTGCTCTTGGGGACCATACCAAGACTGGGGGGACCCCATACACCGATAAACTCATCTTT. Translation: CALGDHTKTGGTPYTDKLIF.

This clone was detected a few times. The chain couples TRDV3 to TRDJ1; D tentatively reads TRDD2 or TRDD3 (6 bases each). Germline V gene lookup returns CDR1 TVYSNPD and CDR2 GDNSRS (reference sequence). The CDR3 extends over 14 amino acids. The V and J ends lost 3 bases and 7 bases respectively, with 21 bases between them. CDR3 residues: CAFPSTVLGGKLIF. The CDR3, as DNA: TGTGCCTTCCCTTCCACCGTACTGGGAGGTAAACTCATCTTT.

This clone turned up a few times. V usage is TRDV1 and J usage is TRDJ1; 10 nucleotides agree with TRDD3. The CDR3 contains 20 residues. The germline V gene encodes CDR1 TSWWSYY and CDR2 QGS. With 0 bases clipped from V and 1 base from J, the junction kept 14 bases outside the gene matches. The CDR3 loop reads CALGELPKYWGMKATDKLIF. The CDR3 coding sequence is TGTGCTCTTGGGGAACTTCCAAAGTACTGGGGGATGAAGGCCACCGATAAACTCATCTTT.

Details on this clone: This may be a read error: a much more frequent sequence differs by one nucleotide. In DNA form, the CDR3 reads TGTGCAGCAAGCGCGAACAACTGGGGGACCCTCCTACGGACCGATAAACTCATCTTT. Its protein is CAASANNWGTLLRTDKLIF. This rearrangement joins TRAV29/DV5 to TRDJ1; 9 nucleotides line up with TRDD3. No J gene is reported in TCRdb; it was inferred here by comparing the DNA with germline. V was pared by 0 bases and J by 2 bases, with 17 bases of the junction left unmatched. There are 19 residues in the CDR3. The germline gives CDR1 NSMFDY, CDR2 ISSIKDK.

V and J are TRDV1 and TRDJ2; 12 positions agree with TRDD3. Germline V gene sequence: CDR1 TSWWSYY, CDR2 QGS. The CDR3 is 25 residues long. Losses at the gene ends were 4 bases for V and 0 bases for J; bases not matched to a gene: 27. CDR3 nucleotides: TGTGCTCTTGGGGGAAAGGTCTCAATCCCCAGTCCTTTGTACTGGGGGATACCTTTGACAGCACAACTCTTCTTT. It encodes CALGGKVSIPSPLYWGIPLTAQLFF.

This clone was detected only once. No call exists for the J gene, whereas the V gene is TRDV2; the table's D call, TRDD3, was not checked against the DNA. The CDR3 extends over 17 amino acids. Per germline, CDR1 GEAIGNYY and CDR2 EKD. The CDR3 bases are TGTGCCTGTGACACCTGGGTGAGAGCCTGGGACACCCGAAATATGTTTTTC. It codes for CACDTWVRAWDTRNMFF.

The rearrangement joins TRDV1 to TRDJ1; 11 bases align to TRDD3. Per germline, CDR1 TSWWSYY and CDR2 QGS. Trimming at V came to 2 bases and at J to 2 bases, leaving 16 bases not matched to a gene. The CDR3 is 20 amino acids. The CDR3 protein is CALGEYGTGLNWGITDKLIF. In nucleotides, the CDR3 is TGTGCTCTTGGGGAATACGGCACCGGCTTGAACTGGGGGATAACCGATAAACTCATCTTT.

The chain joins TRDV1 to TRDJ1; maybe TRDD3 (5 bases). The CDR3 length is 10 residues. The V end was cut by 2 bases, the J end by 10 bases, with 5 bases between. Germline loops: CDR1 TSWWSYY, CDR2 QGS. CDR3 residues: CALGEGGLIF. CDR3 in DNA: TGTGCTCTTGGGGAAGGGGGACTCATCTTT.

This clone was seen a few times. The CDR3 DNA reads as TGTGCCTGTGACACCGGATACGGAAACTCCTGGGACACCCGACAGATGTTTTTC. Its protein is CACDTGYGNSWDTRQMFF. This chain joins TRDV2 and TRDJ3; 7 bases fit TRDD3. Germline CDR1 is GEAIGNYY and CDR2 is EKD. CDR3 length: 18 residues. Trimming at V came to 0 bases and at J to 0 bases, leaving 4 bases not matched to a gene.